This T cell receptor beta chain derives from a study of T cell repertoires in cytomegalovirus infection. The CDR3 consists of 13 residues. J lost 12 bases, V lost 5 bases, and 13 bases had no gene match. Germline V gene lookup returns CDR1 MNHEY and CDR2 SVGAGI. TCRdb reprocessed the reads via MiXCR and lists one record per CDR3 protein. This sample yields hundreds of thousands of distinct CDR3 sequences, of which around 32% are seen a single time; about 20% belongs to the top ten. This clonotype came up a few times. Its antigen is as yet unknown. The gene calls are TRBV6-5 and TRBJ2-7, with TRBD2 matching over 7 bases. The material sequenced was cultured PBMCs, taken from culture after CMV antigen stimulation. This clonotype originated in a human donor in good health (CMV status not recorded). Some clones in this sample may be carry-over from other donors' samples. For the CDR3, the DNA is TGTGCCAGCAGTCCTGGGTCGAGCGGGAACGTGTACTTC. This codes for CASSPGSSGNVYF.